A single sample gave rise to the 5 T cell receptor beta chains below, sequenced in a study of T cell responses to AZD1222 COVID-19 vaccine. The repertoire was sequenced with immunoSEQ multiplex PCR; TCRdb's copy has only in-frame clones and lacks some. This sample has 99,000 or so clones, with roughly 82% found just once. This material consisted of peripheral blood, taken on day 0 of AZD1222 vaccination. All receptors derive from an adult in good health.

V and J are TRBV29-1 and TRBJ2-3, with TRBD2 matching 9 bases. The germline CDR1 and CDR2 sequences are SQVTM and ANQGSEA. V lost 2 bases, J lost 6 bases, and 3 bases stayed unmatched. The CDR3 is 13 residues long. The DNA for the CDR3 is TGCAGCGTTGAACCGCGGGGGGGGGATACGCAGTATTTT. This gives the protein CSVEPRGGDTQYF.

CDR3 amino acids: CASSSPHNPGTDTQYF. Here the CDR3 DNA reads TGTGCCAGTAGTTCGCCCCACAACCCGGGGACAGATACGCAGTATTTT. This chain connects TRBV19 to TRBJ2-3; tentatively, D is TRBD2 (5 bases). The germline V gene encodes CDR1 LNHDA and CDR2 SQIVND (reference sequence). Trimming cost V 5 bases and J 3 bases, with 18 bases left between them. The CDR3 covers 16 residues.

V and J are TRBV7-2 and TRBJ1-1; D gene unclear. Trimming removed 1 base at V and 3 bases at J, with 12 bases between. This CDR3 region has 15 residues. The germline V gene has CDR1 SGHTA and CDR2 FQGNSA. Here the CDR3 reads CASSLVALSDTEAFF. CDR3 sequence (DNA): TGTGCCAGCAGCTTAGTAGCGCTTTCGGACACTGAAGCTTTCTTT.

The rearrangement joins TRBV5-5 to TRBJ1-1; 9 bases line up with TRBD1. The CDR3 loop spans 15 amino acids. CDR1 and CDR2 (germline): SGHKS, YYEKEE (reference sequence). With 4 bases clipped from V and 3 bases from J, the junction kept 7 bases outside the gene matches. The CDR3 DNA follows: TGTGCCAGCAGCCACGGACAGGGGCTTTACACTGAAGCTTTCTTT. Translation gives CASSHGQGLYTEAFF. The complete variable domain, with remaining parts taken from reference TRBV5-5 and TRBJ1-1, reads DAGVTQSPTHLIKTRGQQVTLRCSPISGHKSVSWYQQVLGQGPQFIFQYYEKEERGRGNFPDRFSARQFPNYSSELNVNALLLGDSALYLCASSHGQGLYTEAFFGQGTRLTVV.

This chain connects TRBV29-1 to TRBJ2-7; D not certain. The CDR3 runs to 13 residues. The germline V and J ends were trimmed by 4 bases and 0 bases, with 10 bases remaining between them. Germline lookup yields CDR1 SQVTM and CDR2 ANQGSEA. For the CDR3, the DNA is TGCAGCGTTGTCCAGTCCTCCTCCTACGAGCAGTACTTC. Translated, it gives CSVVQSSSYEQYF.